A selection of T cell receptor beta chains follows, all from one sample in a study of blood T cells in healthy people across ages. TCRdb reanalysed the 5' RACE reads using MiXCR and keeps one entry per CDR3 protein. The data show more than 800,000 distinct CDR3 sequences, under 35% seen once. The specimen was blood. The receptors here all came from an elderly woman in good health. CDR3s include the opening cysteine and the closing phenylalanine or tryptophan. D genes are given only for firm matches. Some rows have no size entry. The others give once, few or many, or a class for an expanded clone.

>TRBV5-6|NA|TRBJ2-2|few
CASSLQGRATGELFF
TGTGCCAGCAGCTTGCAGGGACGGGCGACCGGGGAGCTGTTTTTT
>TRBV20-1|TRBD1|TRBJ1-4|NA
CSARMVPGQGIATNEKLFF
TGCAGTGCTAGGATGGTCCCGGGACAGGGAATTGCAACTAATGAAAAACTGTTTTTT
>TRBV6-2/TRBV6-3|NA|TRBJ1-5|many
CASKTGIQPQHF
TGTGCCAGCAAAACAGGGATTCAGCCCCAGCATTTT
>TRBV19|NA|TRBJ1-5|NA
CASSIAGSNQPQHF
TGTGCCAGTAGTATTGCGGGGAGCAATCAGCCCCAGCATTTT
>TRBV9|TRBD1|TRBJ1-5|many
CASSAETGVGQPQHF
TGTGCCAGCAGCGCCGAGACAGGGGTGGGTCAGCCCCAGCATTTT
>TRBV21-1|NA|TRBJ2-4|few
CASSKETSESNGENIQYF
TGTGCCAGCAGCAAAGAAACTAGCGAGTCGAATGGGGAAAACATTCAGTACTTC
>TRBV7-7|TRBD2|TRBJ2-5|many
CASSTTSGGPTQYF
TGTGCCAGCAGCACTACTAGCGGGGGACCGACCCAGTACTTC
>TRBV2|NA|TRBJ2-1|NA
CATRDLKNEQFF
TGTGCCACCCGGGACTTGAAAAATGAGCAGTTCTTC
>TRBV12-3/TRBV12-4|NA|TRBJ1-5|NA
CAGSYTGPSQPQHF
TGTGCCGGCAGTTATACTGGGCCCAGCCAGCCCCAGCATTTT
>TRBV9|NA|TRBJ2-1|NA
CASSVESGTYNEQFF
TGTGCCAGCAGCGTAGAATCAGGAACCTACAATGAGCAGTTCTTC
>TRBV7-2|NA|TRBJ1-5|many
CASSISPGAYQPQHF
TGTGCCAGCAGCATTAGCCCGGGGGCTTATCAGCCCCAGCATTTT
>TRBV2|TRBD1|TRBJ1-4|NA
CASRSNTGAGEKLFF
TGTGCCAGCAGGTCAAATACAGGGGCGGGTGAAAAACTGTTTTTT
>TRBV6-1|TRBD2|TRBJ2-3|few
CASRRDYPPDTQYF
TGTGCCAGCAGAAGGGACTATCCTCCAGATACGCAGTATTTT
>TRBV29-1|TRBD2|TRBJ2-5|few
CSVDGAGGPHNEQYF
TGCAGCGTTGATGGGGCGGGAGGGCCCCACAATGAGCAGTACTTC
>TRBV24-1|TRBD1|TRBJ1-3|NA
CATSDPPGQGGSGNTIYF
TGTGCCACCAGTGATCCTCCGGGACAGGGCGGCTCTGGAAACACCATATATTTT
>TRBV20-1|TRBD2|TRBJ2-1|many
CSAGRGAFYNEQFF
TGCAGTGCCGGGCGGGGGGCATTCTACAATGAGCAGTTCTTC
>TRBV20-1|TRBD2|TRBJ2-3|many
CSARLAGGPLDTQYF
TGCAGTGCAAGACTAGCGGGGGGGCCATTAGATACGCAGTATTTT
>TRBV24-1|NA|TRBJ2-1|many
CATSDLRRGEQFF
TGTGCCACCAGTGATTTGCGGAGGGGTGAGCAGTTCTTC
>TRBV6-2/TRBV6-3|NA|TRBJ1-1|NA
CASSYSLRARTEAFF
TGTGCCAGCAGTTACTCACTCAGGGCGCGCACTGAAGCTTTCTTT
>TRBV7-2|NA|TRBJ2-1|many
CASSSGPLSYNEQFF
TGTGCCAGCAGTTCAGGCCCGCTCTCCTACAATGAGCAGTTCTTC
>TRBV7-2|TRBD1|TRBJ2-7|NA
CASSFRTGGSYEHYF
TGTGCCAGCAGCTTTCGGACAGGGGGCAGCTACGAGCACTACTTC
>TRBV3-1|TRBD2|TRBJ2-7|many
CASSQDRGVYEQYF
TGTGCCAGCAGCCAAGACCGGGGGGTCTACGAGCAGTACTTC
>TRBV2|NA|TRBJ2-1|NA
CASTQEQETQFF
TGTGCCAGCACCCAGGAGCAAGAGACCCAGTTCTTC
>TRBV24-1|NA|TRBJ2-5|many
CATSDLTGTRETQYF
TGTGCCACCAGTGACCTGACAGGGACTCGAGAGACCCAGTACTTC
>TRBV6-5|NA|TRBJ1-6|many
CASSLDPWGYNSPLHF
TGTGCCAGCAGTTTAGACCCTTGGGGTTATAATTCACCCCTCCACTTT
>TRBV12-3/TRBV12-4|NA|TRBJ1-2|few
CASSPSSRHYGYTF
TGTGCCAGCAGTCCCTCCTCCCGGCACTATGGCTACACCTTC
>TRBV6-5|NA|TRBJ1-3|once
CASSYAGDGNTIYF
TGTGCCAGCAGTTACGCAGGGGACGGAAACACCATATATTTT
>TRBV5-1|NA|TRBJ2-1|few
CASSLTESYNEQFF
TGCGCCAGCAGCTTAACGGAATCCTACAATGAGCAGTTCTTC
>TRBV12-3/TRBV12-4|TRBD2|TRBJ2-3|NA
CASTSRGSGADTQYF
TGTGCCAGCACTTCTCGAGGGAGCGGGGCGGATACGCAGTATTTT
>TRBV3-1|NA|TRBJ1-4|once
CTSSQDTGQMKKLFF
TGTACCAGCAGCCAAGATACAGGACAAATGAAAAAACTGTTTTTT
>TRBV11-3|NA|TRBJ2-5|once
CASSLRPIETQYF
TGTGCCAGCAGCTTAAGACCAATTGAGACCCAGTACTTC
>TRBV28|TRBD1|TRBJ2-7|NA
CANRPGQGGEQYF
TGTGCCAACAGGCCGGGACAGGGAGGCGAGCAGTACTTC
>TRBV6-2/TRBV6-3|NA|TRBJ1-1|many
CASSYGQENTEAFF
TGTGCCAGCAGTTACGGGCAGGAGAACACTGAAGCTTTCTTT
>TRBV6-6|NA|TRBJ2-1|NA
CASRGTGDGNYNEQFF
TGTGCCAGCAGGGGCACGGGGGACGGTAACTACAATGAGCAGTTCTTC